These 10 T cell receptor beta chains came from one sample sequenced in a study of blood T cell repertoires in COVID-19. Profiled with immunoSEQ multiplex PCR; TCRdb holds only in-frame clones, not every one. The sample carries around 100,000 clones, around 85% recorded once. Specimen: peripheral blood. The receptors originated from a man aged 65 to 79 with active or convalescent COVID-19.

The V and J genes are TRBV6-1 and TRBJ2-7; D is unresolved. Per the germline V gene, CDR1 is MNHNS and CDR2 is SASEGT. The V end was cut by 2 bases, the J end by 3 bases, with 11 bases between. The CDR3 sequence is 14 residues long. CDR3 in DNA: TGTGCCAGCAGTGAATGGCCCCAGGTCTACGAGCAGTACTTC. Protein: CASSEWPQVYEQYF.

The rearrangement joins TRBV2 to TRBJ1-6; unclear D gene. V lost 4 bases and J 5 bases, leaving 3 bases between the germline ends. The CDR3 is 12 residues long. Germline V gene sequence: CDR1 SNHLY, CDR2 FYNNEI. CDR3 loop: CASSVDNSPLHF. The CDR3, as DNA: TGTGCCAGCAGTGTCGATAATTCACCCCTCCACTTT.

The rearrangement uses TRBV5-6 and TRBJ1-5; TRBD1 matches 7 bases. V shed 3 bases, J shed 2 bases, and the junction held 2 bases outside the gene matches. Germline V gene data show CDR1 as SGHDT and CDR2 as YYEEEE. CDR3 length equals 14 residues. The CDR3 sequence is CASSYRGGNQPQHF. The DNA for the CDR3 is TGTGCCAGCAGCTACAGGGGAGGCAATCAGCCCCAGCATTTT.

The chain carries TRBV30 and TRBJ1-4, with D maybe TRBD1 (6 bases). CDR3 length equals 14 residues. Germline V gives CDR1 GTSNPN, CDR2 SVGIG (reference sequence). The ends were cut back, 4 bases at V and 5 bases at J, with 14 bases in the middle. CDR3 region: CAWKVDSLNEKLFF. The CDR3 DNA is TGTGCCTGGAAAGTGGACAGCTTAAATGAAAAACTGTTTTTT.

This clone was counted between two and nine times. This sample also contains other DNA sequences that code for the same CDR3. The chain recombines TRBV28 with TRBJ1-6, with TRBD1 matching over 9 bases. J gave up 6 bases and V 5 bases, and 2 bases lay outside the gene matches. This CDR3 is built from 14 residues. Germline V CDR1 and CDR2: MDHEN, SYDVKM. The CDR3 DNA reads as TGTGCCAGCAGTCCGGGACAGGGTAATTCACCCCTCCACTTT. It specifies CASSPGQGNSPLHF.

J is TRBJ1-2 and V is TRBV29-1, with TRBD1 matching over 9 bases. J lost 5 bases, V lost 6 bases, and 22 bases had no gene match. The germline V gene encodes CDR1 SQVTM and CDR2 ANQGSEA. There are 18 residues in the CDR3. Written as DNA, the CDR3 is TGCAGCGTAACTCCGGGACAGGGAAGAAGGGGACTAGGGTATGGCTACACCTTC. Its protein product is CSVTPGQGRRGLGYGYTF.

The chain joins TRBV27 to TRBJ2-2, with 11 bases aligning to TRBD1. J lost 6 bases, V lost 1 base, and 1 base had no gene match. The CDR3 loop spans 15 amino acids. The germline V gene has CDR1 MNHEY and CDR2 SMNVEV (reference sequence). CDR3 residues: CASSLWTGGSGELFF. For the CDR3, the DNA is TGTGCCAGCAGTTTATGGACAGGGGGCTCCGGGGAGCTGTTTTTT.

V is TRBV5-8 and J is TRBJ1-6, with D maybe TRBD1 (5 bases). With 2 bases removed from V and 8 bases from J, the gap between germline ends came to 11 bases. The germline gives CDR1 SGHTS, CDR2 YDEGEE. The CDR3 is 14 amino acids. The CDR3 nucleotides are TGTGCCAGCAGCTTTGGGGGGGTGGATTCACCCCTCCACTTT. Its protein is CASSFGGVDSPLHF.

This clone was detected only once. The chain employs TRBV7-6 and TRBJ1-2; unclear D gene. Looked up from germline, CDR1 is SGHVS and CDR2 is FNYEAQ. Trimming stripped 5 bases from V and 4 bases from J, with 11 bases between. CDR3 length: 13 residues. CDR3 DNA sequence: TGTGCCAGCAGCCAAAGTCAGGCCTATGGCTACACCTTC. Its translation: CASSQSQAYGYTF.

This chain joins TRBV19 and TRBJ1-5, with 8 bases matching TRBD1. This CDR3 contains 14 residues. With 7 bases clipped from V and 5 bases from J, the junction kept 7 bases outside the gene matches. Germline-derived CDR1 and CDR2 are LNHDA and SQIVND (reference sequence). As DNA, the CDR3 is TGTGCCAGTAAACCAGGACAGGGACATCAGCCCCAGCATTTT. It specifies CASKPGQGHQPQHF.